The 26 T cell receptor beta chains below all came from one sample that was sequenced in a study of control samples from healthy donors and cancer patients. The table came from immunoSEQ multiplex PCR; TCRdb's copy has only in-frame clones and leaves some out. The sample yields approximately 83,000 clones, 85% to 95% seen once. The sample taken for sequencing was blood. The receptors shown here come from a woman under 40 in good health.

The table lists this clone with a few counts. V usage is TRBV4-1 and J usage is TRBJ1-1; the D gene is possibly TRBD1 (5 bases). The germline gives CDR1 MGHRA, CDR2 YSYEKL. Trimming pared 4 bases from V and 0 bases from J, leaving 9 bases between. CDR3 size: 14 residues. This CDR3 is CASSPGAMNTEAFF. As DNA, the CDR3 is TGCGCCAGCAGCCCCGGGGCAATGAACACTGAAGCTTTCTTT.

The rearrangement joins TRBV28 to TRBJ2-7; the D is unclear. Germline-derived CDR1 and CDR2 are MDHEN and SYDVKM. The CDR3 has 14 residues. V lost 2 bases, J lost 0 bases, and 8 bases lay in between. DNA for the CDR3: TGTGCCAGCAGTTTACCTCGATCCTCCTACGAGCAGTACTTC. This gives the protein CASSLPRSSYEQYF.

V and J are TRBV27 and TRBJ2-5; 9 bases map to TRBD1. The CDR3 consists of 15 residues. The germline gives CDR1 MNHEY, CDR2 SMNVEV (reference sequence). V was pared by 5 bases and J by 5 bases, with 9 bases of the junction left unmatched. The CDR3 coding sequence is TGTGCCAGCAGTCCCCGGGACAGGGTATGGGAGACCCAGTACTTC. This translates into CASSPRDRVWETQYF.

This clone was found a few times. The chain recombines TRBV5-1 with TRBJ2-7; maybe TRBD2 (5 bases). Trimming took 0 bases from V and 5 from J, leaving 15 bases between them. There are 15 residues in the CDR3. Germline CDR1 is SGHRS and CDR2 is YFSETQ. The CDR3, as DNA: TGCGCCAGCAGCTTGGTCAGGACCCAGGAGGACGAGCAGTACTTC. This translates into CASSLVRTQEDEQYF.

As for this clone: One end of the junction fails to match germline, which may point to a read error. The chain couples TRBV7-7 to TRBJ2-3, with 12 positions matching TRBD2. The CDR3 contains 15 residues. CDR1 is SSHAT, CDR2 FNYEAQ, per germline (reference sequence). Here the CDR3 reads CASSRGLAGSDTQYF. CDR3 nucleotides: TGTGCTAGCAGTCGTGGACTAGCGGGATCAGATACGCAGTATTTT.

The rearrangement uses TRBV19 and TRBJ1-5; perhaps TRBD1 as D (5 bases). V lost 8 bases and J 5 bases, leaving 19 bases between the germline ends. The CDR3 length is 15 residues. CDR1 LNHDA and CDR2 SQIVND come from the germline V gene (reference sequence). The CDR3 spells CASLLTGGDDQPQHF. The CDR3 coding sequence is TGTGCCAGTCTTTTGACCGGTGGGGACGATCAGCCCCAGCATTTT.

The chain couples TRBV7-3 to TRBJ1-1; D is uncertain. With 1 base removed from V and 6 bases from J, the gap between germline ends came to 15 bases. The CDR3 covers 15 residues. Germline-derived CDR1 and CDR2 are SGHTA and FQGTGA. The CDR3 is CASSLMPGEQSEAFF. The CDR3 DNA sequence: TGTGCCAGCAGCTTAATGCCAGGTGAGCAGTCTGAAGCTTTCTTT.

V usage is TRBV28 and J usage is TRBJ2-7; TRBD2 matches 10 bases. There are 16 residues in the CDR3. Germline assignment: CDR1 MDHEN and CDR2 SYDVKM. J gave up 2 bases and V 5 bases, and 9 bases lay outside the gene matches. In DNA, the CDR3 is TGTGCCAGCAGTATACGGACTAGCGGTCACGCCTACGAGCAGTACTTC. It encodes CASSIRTSGHAYEQYF.

The chain couples TRBV27 to TRBJ1-1; D is possibly TRBD1 (5 bases). V gave up 7 bases and J gave up 4 bases, with 16 bases separating them. CDR3 length: 14 residues. Germline V gene data show CDR1 as MNHEY and CDR2 as SMNVEV (reference sequence). The CDR3 sequence: CASMNARGVTEAFF. DNA of the CDR3: TGTGCCAGCATGAATGCCCGGGGGGTCACTGAAGCTTTCTTT.

V is TRBV10-3 and J is TRBJ1-2, with D possibly being TRBD1 (6 bases). CDR1 and CDR2 (germline): ENHRY, SYGVKD. V was pared by 0 bases and J by 7 bases, with 9 bases between. The CDR3 runs to 13 residues. The CDR3 here is CAISESNRAGYTF. CDR3 nucleotides: TGTGCCATCAGTGAGTCGAACAGGGCTGGCTACACCTTC.

The chain employs TRBV9 and TRBJ1-1, with no clear D. This CDR3 is 13 amino acids long. The germline V gene has CDR1 SGDLS and CDR2 YYNGEE. Trimming shortened V by 0 bases and J by 2 bases, and 5 bases separated the two germline ends. The CDR3 DNA reads as TGTGCCAGCAGCGTAGGTGACAACACTGAAGCTTTCTTT. It translates to CASSVGDNTEAFF. Looking up the rest from reference TRBV9 and TRBJ1-1 gives the full variable domain: DSGVTQTPKHLITATGQRVTLRCSPRSGDLSVYWYQQSLDQGLQFLIQYYNGEERAKGNILERFSAQQFPDLHSELNLSSLELGDSALYFCASSVGDNTEAFFGQGTRLTVV.

The gene calls are TRBV6-5 and TRBJ1-4; 7 nucleotides line up with TRBD1. CDR3 length equals 15 residues. Germline CDR1 MNHEY, CDR2 SVGAGI. V shed 8 bases, J shed 5 bases, and the junction held 11 bases outside the gene matches. The CDR3 sequence is CASFPGQRGNEKLFF. CDR3 nucleotides: TGTGCCAGCTTTCCGGGACAGCGCGGGAATGAAAAACTGTTTTTT.

V gene TRBV19 combines with J gene TRBJ1-1; 7 nucleotides match TRBD1. With 6 bases clipped from V and 5 bases from J, the junction kept 18 bases outside the gene matches. This CDR3 spans 17 amino acids. Per germline, CDR1 LNHDA and CDR2 SQIVND (reference sequence). The CDR3 sequence is CASSPTGRLVQGTEAFF. DNA for the CDR3: TGTGCCAGTAGCCCGACAGGGAGGTTAGTTCAAGGGACTGAAGCTTTCTTT. The full variable domain, completed using reference TRBV19 and TRBJ1-1, is DGGITQSPKYLFRKEGQNVTLSCEQNLNHDAMYWYRQDPGQGLRLIYYSQIVNDFQKGDIAEGYSVSREKKESFPLTVTSAQKNPTAFYLCASSPTGRLVQGTEAFFGQGTRLTVV.

The rearrangement uses TRBV2 and TRBJ2-7; D is perhaps TRBD2 (6 bases). Germline V gene sequence: CDR1 SNHLY, CDR2 FYNNEI. V was trimmed by 6 bases and J by 5 bases, leaving 17 bases between them. The CDR3 loop spans 14 amino acids. CDR3 sequence: CASSSGDFDHEQYF. CDR3 DNA sequence: TGTGCCAGCAGCAGTGGGGACTTCGATCACGAGCAGTACTTC. Looking up the rest from reference TRBV2 and TRBJ2-7 gives the full variable domain: EPEVTQTPSHQVTQMGQEVILRCVPISNHLYFYWYRQILGQKVEFLVSFYNNEISEKSEIFDDQFSVERPDGSNFTLKIRSTKLEDSAMYFCASSSGDFDHEQYFGPGTRLTVT.

V is TRBV30 and J is TRBJ1-2; perhaps TRBD1 as D (5 bases). Germline-derived CDR1 and CDR2 are GTSNPN and SVGIG (reference sequence). V lost 2 bases and J 7 bases, leaving 20 bases between the germline ends. The CDR3 extends over 15 amino acids. CDR3 bases: TGTGCCTGGAGTACCAAGGGTGTGCAGGGCCTTGGCTACACCTTC. Translated: CAWSTKGVQGLGYTF.

The genes are TRBV25-1 and TRBJ2-3; 8 nucleotides match TRBD2. V trimming: 2 bases; J trimming: 0 bases; junction bases outside the gene matches: 10. This CDR3 has 18 amino acids. From germline, CDR1 is MGHDK and CDR2 SYGVNS. The CDR3 DNA follows: TGTGCCAGCAGTGAAACGACCGCAGCGGGGGCTAGCACAGATACGCAGTATTTT. Translation: CASSETTAAGASTDTQYF.

This chain connects TRBV5-6 to TRBJ1-5, with D hard to call. Germline V CDR1 and CDR2: SGHDT, YYEEEE. V was shortened by 2 bases and J by 2 bases, with 8 bases between the two germline ends. This CDR3 comprises 14 residues. The CDR3 region has the DNA TGTGCCAGCAGCTTTCTGGGCGGCAATCAGCCCCAGCATTTT. This sequence encodes CASSFLGGNQPQHF.

This sequence joins TRBV28 and TRBJ2-1, with D unclear. CDR1 is MDHEN and CDR2 is SYDVKM in the germline V gene. Trimming left V 5 bases short and J 9 bases short, with 8 bases between. The CDR3 has 11 residues. The CDR3 region has the DNA TGTGCCAGCAGTCGATTTGGTGAGCAGTTCTTC. Amino acid sequence: CASSRFGEQFF.

The chain combines TRBV28 with TRBJ1-5; D is unclear. Trimming took off 9 bases at V and 3 bases at J, with 15 bases between the two ends. The CDR3 loop spans 14 amino acids. Germline V lookup: CDR1 MDHEN, CDR2 SYDVKM. DNA of the CDR3: TGTGCCAGTACCGGTGATCCCACCAATCAGCCCCAGCATTTT. Translating gives CASTGDPTNQPQHF.

Only one count was recorded for this clone. The rearrangement links TRBV28 to TRBJ1-1, with 7 bases fitting TRBD1. Germline assignment: CDR1 MDHEN and CDR2 SYDVKM. Unmatched junction bases numbered 8, after V lost 2 bases and J lost 5 bases. The CDR3 covers 15 residues. CDR3 nucleotides: TGTGCCAGCAGTTTAAGCCAGGAGGGGGCGACTGAAGCTTTCTTT. This codes for CASSLSQEGATEAFF.

The rearrangement links TRBV5-1 to TRBJ1-4, with D possibly matching TRBD1 (5 bases). CDR1 is SGHRS, CDR2 YFSETQ, per germline. Trimming cost V 2 bases and J 4 bases, with 9 bases left between them. The CDR3 sequence is 14 residues long. The CDR3 loop reads CASSLPGGNEKLFF. DNA for the CDR3: TGCGCCAGCAGCTTACCCGGGGGTAATGAAAAACTGTTTTTT. The full variable domain, rest sourced from reference TRBV5-1 and TRBJ1-4, is KAGVTQTPRYLIKTRGQQVTLSCSPISGHRSVSWYQQTPGQGLQFLFEYFSETQRNKGNFPGRFSGRQFSNSRSEMNVSTLELGDSALYLCASSLPGGNEKLFFGSGTQLSVL.

V and J are TRBV28 and TRBJ1-6; 8 bases agree with TRBD1. The germline V gene encodes CDR1 MDHEN and CDR2 SYDVKM. The trim removed 4 bases at V and 7 bases at J, leaving 6 bases unmatched. The CDR3 runs 15 residues. The CDR3 loop is CASSSTGGGNSPLHF. The CDR3 region has the DNA TGTGCCAGCAGTTCCACAGGGGGAGGCAATTCACCCCTCCACTTT.

J is TRBJ1-1 and V is TRBV29-1; TRBD1 matches 7 bases. This CDR3 has 13 amino acids. With 4 bases clipped from V and 1 base from J, the junction kept 3 bases outside the gene matches. CDR1 SQVTM and CDR2 ANQGSEA come from the germline V gene. The CDR3 reads CSVVTGTNTEAFF. CDR3 coding DNA: TGCAGCGTTGTGACAGGGACGAACACTGAAGCTTTCTTT.

This sequence joins TRBV3-1 (or the pseudogene TRBV3-2) and TRBJ2-2, with TRBD2 as a possible D gene (5 bases). Trimming left V 6 bases short and J 4 bases short, with 15 bases between. This CDR3 comprises 15 residues. Germline V gene lookup returns CDR1 LGHDT and CDR2 YNNKEL (reference sequence). The CDR3 spells CASRIGLDVTGELFF. CDR3 nucleotides: TGTGCCAGCAGAATCGGACTGGATGTCACCGGGGAGCTGTTTTTT.

This chain uses TRBV3-1 (or the pseudogene TRBV3-2) with TRBJ2-3; 7 bases fit TRBD1. The CDR3 has 13 amino acids. J lost 4 bases, V lost 4 bases, and 2 bases had no gene match. Per germline, CDR1 LGHDT and CDR2 YNNKEL (reference sequence). The CDR3 nucleotides are TGTGCCAGCAGCCGACAGGGTTCAGATACGCAGTATTTT. Translating it yields CASSRQGSDTQYF.

This clone was seen once. The CDR3 DNA sequence: TGCGCCAGCAGCCAAGAGGGGTTACAGGGGGTGGATCAGCCCCAGCATTTT. Translated: CASSQEGLQGVDQPQHF. The chain carries TRBV4-1 and TRBJ1-5; 8 bases map to TRBD1. The CDR3 loop spans 17 amino acids. Germline V gives CDR1 MGHRA, CDR2 YSYEKL. V gave up 0 bases and J gave up 5 bases; unmatched junction bases: 9.